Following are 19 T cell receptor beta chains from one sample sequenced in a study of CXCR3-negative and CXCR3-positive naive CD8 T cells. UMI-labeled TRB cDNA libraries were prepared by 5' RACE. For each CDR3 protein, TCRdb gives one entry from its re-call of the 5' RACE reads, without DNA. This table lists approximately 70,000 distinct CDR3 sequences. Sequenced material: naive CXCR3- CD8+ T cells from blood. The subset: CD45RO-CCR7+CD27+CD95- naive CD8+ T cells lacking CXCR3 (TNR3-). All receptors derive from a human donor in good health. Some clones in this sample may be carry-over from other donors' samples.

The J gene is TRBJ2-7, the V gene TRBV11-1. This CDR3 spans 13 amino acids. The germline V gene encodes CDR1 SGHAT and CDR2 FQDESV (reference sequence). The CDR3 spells CASSFDTSYEQYF. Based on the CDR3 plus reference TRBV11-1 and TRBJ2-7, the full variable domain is EAEVAQSPRYKITEKSQAVAFWCDPISGHATLYWYRQILGQGPELLVQFQDESVVDDSQLPKDRFSAERLKGVDSTLKIQPAELGDSAMYLCASSFDTSYEQYFGPGTRLTVT.

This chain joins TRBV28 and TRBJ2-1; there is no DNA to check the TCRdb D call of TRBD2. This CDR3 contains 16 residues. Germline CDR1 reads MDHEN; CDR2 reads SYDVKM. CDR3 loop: CASSRLTSGGGNEQFF.

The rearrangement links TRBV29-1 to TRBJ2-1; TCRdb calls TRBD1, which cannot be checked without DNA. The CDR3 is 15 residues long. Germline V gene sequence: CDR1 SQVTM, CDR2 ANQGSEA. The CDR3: CSARGTAKIYNEQVF.

The chain's CDR3 is CASSQRTAYTEAFF. This chain joins TRBV14 and TRBJ1-1; the D call of TRBD1 rests on TCRdb alone, since no DNA is present to check it. The germline gives CDR1 SGHDN, CDR2 FVKESK. CDR3 length: 14 residues.

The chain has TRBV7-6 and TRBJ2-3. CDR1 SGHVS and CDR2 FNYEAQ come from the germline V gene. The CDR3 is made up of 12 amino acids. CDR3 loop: CASSLGDSSQYF.

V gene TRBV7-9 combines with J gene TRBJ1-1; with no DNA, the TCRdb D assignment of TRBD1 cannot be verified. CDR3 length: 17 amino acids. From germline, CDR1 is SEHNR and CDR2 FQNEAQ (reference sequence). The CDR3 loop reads CASSLPPGAGVNTEAFF.

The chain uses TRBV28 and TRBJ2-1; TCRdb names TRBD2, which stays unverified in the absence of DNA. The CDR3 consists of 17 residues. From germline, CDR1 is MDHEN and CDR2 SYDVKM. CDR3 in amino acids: CASSQTREGPSYNEQFF.

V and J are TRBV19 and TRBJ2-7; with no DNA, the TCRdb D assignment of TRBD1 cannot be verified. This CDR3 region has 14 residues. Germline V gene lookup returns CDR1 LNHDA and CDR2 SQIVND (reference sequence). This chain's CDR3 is CASSTSGQGLKQYF.

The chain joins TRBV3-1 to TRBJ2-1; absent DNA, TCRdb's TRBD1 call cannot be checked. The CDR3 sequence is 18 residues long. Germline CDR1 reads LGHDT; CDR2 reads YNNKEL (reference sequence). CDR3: CASSRDFLSGGVRNEQFF.

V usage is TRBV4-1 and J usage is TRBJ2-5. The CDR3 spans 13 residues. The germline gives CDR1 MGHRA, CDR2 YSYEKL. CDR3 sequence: CASSRNYPETQYF.

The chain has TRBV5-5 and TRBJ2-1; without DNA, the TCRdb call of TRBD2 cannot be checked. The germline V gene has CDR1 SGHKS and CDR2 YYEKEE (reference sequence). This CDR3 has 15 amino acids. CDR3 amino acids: CASSVSGGAGYEQFF.

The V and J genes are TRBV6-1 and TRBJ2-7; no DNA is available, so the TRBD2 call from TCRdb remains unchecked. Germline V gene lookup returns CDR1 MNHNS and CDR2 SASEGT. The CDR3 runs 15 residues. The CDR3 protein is CASSESRTSDYEQYF.

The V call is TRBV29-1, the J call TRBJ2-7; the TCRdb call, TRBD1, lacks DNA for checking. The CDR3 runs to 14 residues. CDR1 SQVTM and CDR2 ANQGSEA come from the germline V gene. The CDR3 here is CSPSRDRGEYEQYF.

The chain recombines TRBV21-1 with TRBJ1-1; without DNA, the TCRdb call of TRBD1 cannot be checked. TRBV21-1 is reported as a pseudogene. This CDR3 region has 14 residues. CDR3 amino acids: CASRRGQGGTEAFF.

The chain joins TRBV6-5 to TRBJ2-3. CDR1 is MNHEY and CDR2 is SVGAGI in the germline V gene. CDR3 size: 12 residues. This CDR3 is CASSYAGDTQYF.

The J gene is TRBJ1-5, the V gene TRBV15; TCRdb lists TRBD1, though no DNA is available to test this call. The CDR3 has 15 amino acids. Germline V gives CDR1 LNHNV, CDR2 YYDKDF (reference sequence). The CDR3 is CATSRGQGSNQPQHF.

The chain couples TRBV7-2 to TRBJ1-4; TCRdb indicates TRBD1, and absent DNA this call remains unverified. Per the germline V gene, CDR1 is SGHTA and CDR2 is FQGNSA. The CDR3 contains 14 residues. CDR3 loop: CASSLTTGIEKLFF.

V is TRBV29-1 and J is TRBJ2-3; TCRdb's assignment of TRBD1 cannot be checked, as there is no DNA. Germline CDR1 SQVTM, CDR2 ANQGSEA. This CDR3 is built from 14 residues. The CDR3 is CSVVNIWRPDTQYF.

The CDR3 here is CSAKGREVFGNTEAFF. The chain carries TRBV20-1 and TRBJ1-1; TCRdb picks TRBD1, but there is no DNA to check that call. Germline V CDR1 and CDR2: DFQATT, SNEGSKA (reference sequence). The CDR3 extends over 16 amino acids.